This record covers a single TCR beta chain. Its antigen is unknown. These data are taken from a study of cytomegalovirus exposure and HLA in healthy donors. Study results and limitations: The majority of TCR sequences were rare, yet some public TCRs appeared in many donors.

The V segment lost 3 bases and the J segment 4 bases; nucleotides outside the gene matches: 7. This CDR3 comprises 15 residues. Germline V gene lookup returns CDR1 SGHRS and CDR2 YFSETQ. Clones were read by immunoSEQ multiplex PCR, and TCRdb kept only the in-frame ones, dropping some. The sample yields about 170,000 clones, about 89% seen once. The receptor was isolated from a man aged 18 to 30 in good health and CMV-seropositive. The genes are TRBV5-1 and TRBJ2-1; 7 bases are shared with TRBD1. The sequencing sample was made of PBMCs. CDR3 in amino acids: CASSWSGTAYNEQFF. CDR3 nucleotides: TGCGCCAGCAGCTGGTCCGGGACAGCTTACAATGAGCAGTTCTTC.